These 28 T cell receptor beta chains originate from one sample sequenced in a study of identical twins. TCRdb used MiXCR to reprocess the 5' RACE reads, holding one entry per CDR3 protein. Here the sample spans fewer than 500,000 distinct CDR3 sequences, 20% to 25% being singletons. In addition, the sample was reused for a study of T cells expressing NK-cell markers.

Specimen: CD4+ T cells sorted from blood. Every receptor here comes from a woman younger than 35 in good health.

The V gene is TRBV9, the J gene TRBJ2-2; the match to TRBD2 covers 9 bases. There are 19 residues in the CDR3. The germline CDR1 and CDR2 sequences are SGDLS and YYNGEE. The trim removed 4 bases at V and 5 bases at J, leaving 18 bases unmatched. The CDR3: CASSPRLMASGVSTGELFF. The CDR3 DNA reads TGTGCCAGCAGCCCACGACTTATGGCTAGCGGGGTTTCGACCGGGGAGCTGTTTTTT.

The V and J genes are TRBV20-1 and TRBJ2-5, with 7 bases aligning to TRBD2. V lost 5 bases to trimming and J lost 1 base; unmatched junction nucleotides: 4. CDR1 and CDR2 from the germline V gene are DFQATT and SNEGSKA (reference sequence). There are 13 residues in the CDR3. The CDR3 spells CSAPGLFQETQYF. CDR3 in DNA: TGCAGTGCTCCGGGACTATTCCAAGAGACCCAGTACTTC.

The chain couples TRBV3-1 to TRBJ2-1; 14 bases fit TRBD2. Trimming cost V 4 bases and J 6 bases; bases outside gene matches: 5. This CDR3 has 16 amino acids. CDR1 is LGHDT and CDR2 is YNNKEL in the germline V gene (reference sequence). The CDR3 DNA reads as TGTGCCAGCAGCCTCAGGACTAGCGGGGGGAGCAATGAGCAGTTCTTC. Protein: CASSLRTSGGSNEQFF.

This clonotype was detected a few times. The gene calls are TRBV3-1 and TRBJ2-5; D gene unclear. V was cut by 7 bases and J by 2 bases, with 8 bases left in between. Germline CDR1 and CDR2: LGHDT and YNNKEL (reference sequence). The CDR3 has 12 amino acids. CDR3 region: CASTSTQETQYF. The CDR3 DNA is TGTGCCAGCACGTCAACTCAAGAGACCCAGTACTTC.

The V call is TRBV11-2, the J call TRBJ2-7; 8 nucleotides align to TRBD1. Per germline, CDR1 SGHAT and CDR2 FQNNGV. The V segment lost 5 bases and the J segment 2 bases; nucleotides outside the gene matches: 8. The CDR3 totals 15 residues. The CDR3 nucleotides read TGTGCCAGCAGCCCGCGGGACAGGTTCGCCTACGAGCAGTACTTC. This gives the protein CASSPRDRFAYEQYF.

The rearrangement uses TRBV6-1 and TRBJ2-6; perhaps TRBD2 as D (5 bases). The CDR3 has 14 residues. V shed 7 bases and J shed 0 bases, with 7 bases lying between them. The V gene's germline CDR1 is MNHNS and CDR2 SASEGT. The CDR3 loop reads CASTGSSGANVLTF. The CDR3 DNA reads TGTGCCAGCACGGGGAGCTCTGGGGCCAACGTCCTGACTTTC.

This clonotype showed up just once. This sequence joins TRBV20-1 and TRBJ2-1, with TRBD2 identical over 10 bases. Germline-derived CDR1 and CDR2 are DFQATT and SNEGSKA (reference sequence). CDR3 length: 18 amino acids. V was clipped by 6 bases and J by 6 bases; unmatched bases: 20. CDR3 bases: TGCAGTGCCCACAGCGGGAGGGCCAGAAAGGGGCCCTTCAATGAGCAGTTCTTC. Its protein product is CSAHSGRARKGPFNEQFF.

This clonotype was counted between two and nine times. V gene TRBV5-1 combines with J gene TRBJ2-7, with D possibly being TRBD2 (6 bases). Per the germline V gene, CDR1 is SGHRS and CDR2 is YFSETQ. The CDR3 length is 13 residues. Trimming shortened V by 4 bases and J by 3 bases, and 11 bases separated the two germline ends. In nucleotides, the CDR3 is TGCGCCAGCAGCCAGACTAGTTTCTACGAGCAGTACTTC. As protein: CASSQTSFYEQYF.

The chain couples TRBV7-2 to TRBJ2-3; D not certain. Germline V gene lookup returns CDR1 SGHTA and CDR2 FQGNSA. The CDR3 contains 13 residues. Trimming shortened V by 2 bases and J by 5 bases, and 8 bases separated the two germline ends. CDR3 region: CASSLTNLDTQYF. CDR3 DNA sequence: TGTGCCAGCAGCTTAACCAATCTAGATACGCAGTATTTT.

This clonotype turned up a few times. This chain links TRBV4-3 with TRBJ1-6; perhaps TRBD1 as D (5 bases). The CDR3 has 17 amino acids. V dropped 4 bases and J dropped 0 bases, with 13 bases sitting between them. Germline V gene sequence: CDR1 LGHNA, CDR2 YSLEER. The CDR3 DNA is TGCGCCAGCAGCCTAGGAAGGGGAAGCTCCTATAATTCACCCCTCCACTTT. This encodes CASSLGRGSSYNSPLHF.

This chain links TRBV12-3 or TRBV12-4 with TRBJ2-7; TRBD1 is a possible D gene (5 bases). CDR3 length equals 13 residues. The ends were cut back, 4 bases at V and 5 bases at J, with 12 bases in the middle. CDR3 sequence (DNA): TGTGCCAGCAGTTCAGGGAACGGCCACGAGCAGTACTTC. This translates into CASSSGNGHEQYF.

CDR3 in amino acids: CASSTGQGPSEQYF. The CDR3 DNA reads TGCGCCAGCAGCACAGGACAGGGCCCCTCCGAGCAGTACTTC. J is TRBJ2-7 and V is TRBV5-1, with 8 positions matching TRBD1. V gave up 4 bases and J gave up 6 bases; unmatched junction bases: 9. Germline V gives CDR1 SGHRS, CDR2 YFSETQ. The CDR3 has 14 residues.

This clonotype was counted between two and nine times. V usage is TRBV5-1 and J usage is TRBJ2-1, with 7 bases fitting TRBD2. After removal of 5 bases from V and 5 bases from J, the junction contained 10 bases not matched to a gene. CDR1 is SGHRS, CDR2 YFSETQ, per germline. The CDR3 runs to 15 residues. CDR3 nucleotide sequence: TGCGCCAGCAGTTATGGACTAGGGGTGGACAATGAGCAGTTCTTC. Translation gives CASSYGLGVDNEQFF.

The rearrangement joins TRBV30 to TRBJ2-6; TRBD1 agrees at 8 bases. Germline assignment: CDR1 GTSNPN and CDR2 SVGIG (reference sequence). This CDR3 comprises 13 residues. V trimming: 7 bases; J trimming: 6 bases; junction bases outside the gene matches: 5. DNA of the CDR3: TGTGCCTCTCGGCAGGGGGCGGCCAACGTCCTGACTTTC. It yields the protein CASRQGAANVLTF.

The V and J genes are TRBV18 and TRBJ2-7; TRBD2 is a possible D gene (6 bases). From germline, CDR1 is KGHSH and CDR2 LQKENI. V gave up 4 bases and J gave up 0 bases, with 16 bases separating them. There are 16 residues in the CDR3. CDR3 sequence: CASSLLTGGSSYEQYF. CDR3 bases: TGTGCCAGCTCACTTCTCACCGGGGGAAGCTCCTACGAGCAGTACTTC. The entire variable domain, with the rest obtained from reference TRBV18 and TRBJ2-7, is as follows: NAGVMQNPRHLVRRRGQEARLRCSPMKGHSHVYWYRQLPEEGLKFMVYLQKENIIDESGMPKERFSAEFPKEGPSILRIQQVVRGDSAAYFCASSLLTGGSSYEQYFGPGTRLTVT.

V and J are TRBV5-1 and TRBJ2-5; perhaps TRBD2 as D (6 bases). The CDR3 has 15 residues. Germline assignment: CDR1 SGHRS and CDR2 YFSETQ. V was pared by 3 bases and J by 2 bases, with 14 bases between. CDR3 coding DNA: TGCGCCAGCAGCTCCTCACTAGCAGGGCAAGAGACCCAGTACTTC. It codes for CASSSSLAGQETQYF.

The chain links TRBV10-3 to TRBJ2-4; D uncertain. Trimming shortened V by 2 bases and J by 7 bases, and 12 bases separated the two germline ends. This CDR3 is 14 amino acids long. CDR1 is ENHRY and CDR2 is SYGVKD in the germline V gene. As DNA, the CDR3 is TGTGCCATCAGTGAGGCCGGGCTGGGGAACATTCAGTACTTC. This gives the protein CAISEAGLGNIQYF.

This clonotype was seen a few times. This chain links TRBV27 with TRBJ2-2, with D unresolved. This CDR3 has 15 residues. Germline V gene sequence: CDR1 MNHEY, CDR2 SMNVEV (reference sequence). The V and J ends lost 7 bases and 1 base respectively, with 13 bases between them. CDR3 sequence (DNA): TGTGCCAGCACACCATTAGGGCAGAACACCGGGGAGCTGTTTTTT. It is translated as CASTPLGQNTGELFF.

V gene TRBV6-1 combines with J gene TRBJ2-1; 13 bases line up with TRBD2. After removal of 5 bases from V and 0 bases from J, the junction contained 4 bases not matched to a gene. This CDR3 is 17 amino acids long. The germline V gene has CDR1 MNHNS and CDR2 SASEGT. The CDR3 region is CASSRTSGGDSYNEQFF. CDR3 DNA: TGTGCCAGCAGTCGGACTAGCGGGGGAGACTCCTACAATGAGCAGTTCTTC.

J is TRBJ2-1 and V is TRBV10-3; no clear D gene. From germline, CDR1 is ENHRY and CDR2 SYGVKD. The CDR3 loop spans 12 amino acids. V lost 0 bases and J 6 bases, leaving 3 bases between the germline ends. Written as DNA, the CDR3 is TGTGCCATCAGTGAGTCTGGCAATGAGCAGTTCTTC. Translation: CAISESGNEQFF.

This clonotype was observed a handful of times. This rearrangement joins TRBV5-1 to TRBJ2-7; perhaps TRBD1 as D (6 bases). Germline V CDR1 and CDR2: SGHRS, YFSETQ. V was pared by 4 bases and J by 2 bases, with 16 bases between. The CDR3 totals 15 residues. The CDR3 reads CASSGRGQAAYEQYF. The CDR3 coding sequence is TGCGCCAGCAGCGGCAGGGGACAAGCCGCCTACGAGCAGTACTTC.

V and J are TRBV6-5 and TRBJ2-1; D may be TRBD1 or TRBD2 (5 bases each). The length of the CDR3 is 14 residues. Germline V lookup: CDR1 MNHEY, CDR2 SVGAGI. The ends were cut back, 2 bases at V and 8 bases at J, with 13 bases in the middle. The CDR3 DNA reads TGTGCCAGCAGTTACGGGGGAGATTTGGATGAGCAGTTCTTC. The encoded protein is CASSYGGDLDEQFF.

This clonotype was seen only a few times. The chain couples TRBV5-5 to TRBJ2-1; 7 bases agree with TRBD1. Looked up from germline, CDR1 is SGHKS and CDR2 is YYEKEE (reference sequence). The V gene end was trimmed by 4 bases and the J gene end by 13 bases; junction bases not matched to a gene: 11. The CDR3 has 13 amino acids. CDR3 nucleotides: TGTGCCAGCAGCACCAGGGACAGTTACCGTCAGTTCTTC. It encodes CASSTRDSYRQFF. Looking up the rest from reference TRBV5-5 and TRBJ2-1 gives the full variable domain: DAGVTQSPTHLIKTRGQQVTLRCSPISGHKSVSWYQQVLGQGPQFIFQYYEKEERGRGNFPDRFSARQFPNYSSELNVNALLLGDSALYLCASSTRDSYRQFFGPGTRLTVL.

The CDR3 DNA reads as TGTGCCAGCAGCGAACAGGGTGGGGGCAATCAGCCCCAGCATTTT. Its protein product is CASSEQGGGNQPQHF. V is TRBV9 and J is TRBJ1-5, with TRBD1 as a possible D gene (6 bases). V was shortened by 3 bases and J by 2 bases, with 12 bases between the two germline ends. The CDR3 sequence is 15 residues long. Germline V gene sequence: CDR1 SGDLS, CDR2 YYNGEE.

V usage is TRBV6-2 or TRBV6-3 and J usage is TRBJ2-7, with 7 bases matching TRBD2. J was trimmed by 3 bases and V by 5 bases; bases with no gene match: 7. CDR3 length: 14 amino acids. The V gene's germline CDR1 is MNHEY and CDR2 SVGEGT. The CDR3 loop reads CASSQSGLDYEQYF. The CDR3 DNA reads as TGTGCCAGCAGTCAATCCGGACTAGACTACGAGCAGTACTTC.

The rearrangement uses TRBV12-3 or TRBV12-4 and TRBJ2-1; 12 bases match TRBD1. The J segment lost 9 bases and the V segment lost 5 bases, leaving 11 bases of the junction unmatched. The CDR3 is made up of 16 amino acids. CDR3 sequence: CASSREKGQGAGEQFF. The CDR3 DNA reads as TGTGCCAGCAGTAGGGAAAAGGGACAGGGGGCCGGTGAGCAGTTCTTC.

This clonotype was detected a few times. The gene calls are TRBV11-2 and TRBJ1-1; no clear D. The V end was cut by 1 base, the J end by 1 base, with 7 bases between. In germline, CDR1 is SGHAT, CDR2 FQNNGV. This CDR3 has 14 amino acids. The CDR3 spells CASSLVRPNTEAFF. The CDR3 coding sequence is TGTGCCAGCAGCTTAGTACGTCCGAACACTGAAGCTTTCTTT.

The V call is TRBV20-1, the J call TRBJ2-7; 10 bases line up with TRBD2. Looked up from germline, CDR1 is DFQATT and CDR2 is SNEGSKA (reference sequence). The CDR3 has 13 amino acids. Trimming cost V 3 bases and J 3 bases; bases outside gene matches: 2. CDR3 DNA sequence: TGCAGTGCTAGGGCTAGCGGGGGCTACGAGCAGTACTTC. It translates to CSARASGGYEQYF.